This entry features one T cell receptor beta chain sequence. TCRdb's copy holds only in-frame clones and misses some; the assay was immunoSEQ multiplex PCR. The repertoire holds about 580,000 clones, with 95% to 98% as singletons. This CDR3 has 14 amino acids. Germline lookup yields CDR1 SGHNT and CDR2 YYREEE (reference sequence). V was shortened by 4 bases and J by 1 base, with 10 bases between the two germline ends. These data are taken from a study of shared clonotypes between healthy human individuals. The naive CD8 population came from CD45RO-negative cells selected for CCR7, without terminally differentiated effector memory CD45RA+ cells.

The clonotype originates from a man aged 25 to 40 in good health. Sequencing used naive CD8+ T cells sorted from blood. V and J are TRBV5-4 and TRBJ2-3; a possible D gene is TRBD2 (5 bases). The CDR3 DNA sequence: TGTGCCAGCAGCGCGGACTGGGGCACAGATACGCAGTATTTT. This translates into CASSADWGTDTQYF.